A single sample is the source of the 28 T cell receptor beta chains below, sequenced in a study of T cell responses to AZD1222 COVID-19 vaccine. Sequenced by immunoSEQ multiplex PCR; TCRdb stores in-frame clones only, minus some. The sample has 140,000 to 150,000 clones; 89% are singletons. Here the sequenced sample was peripheral blood, taken on day 0 of AZD1222 vaccination. The source of these receptors is an adult in good health.

The gene calls are TRBV6-5 and TRBJ1-5; D gene ambiguous. Per the germline V gene, CDR1 is MNHEY and CDR2 is SVGAGI. Trimming took 0 bases from V and 5 from J, leaving 8 bases between them. This CDR3 has 14 amino acids. The CDR3 reads CASSYSRWDQPQHF. The CDR3, as DNA: TGTGCCAGCAGTTACTCGAGGTGGGATCAGCCCCAGCATTTT.

The genes are TRBV6-6 and TRBJ1-3, with TRBD1 as a possible D gene (6 bases). Germline V lookup: CDR1 MNHNY, CDR2 SVGAGI (reference sequence). The CDR3 contains 14 residues. V was shortened by 4 bases and J by 7 bases, with 14 bases between the two germline ends. The CDR3 sequence is CASSSGVAENTIYF. Written as DNA, the CDR3 is TGTGCCAGCAGTTCAGGGGTGGCCGAGAACACCATATATTTT.

This clone occurred once. This chain joins TRBV7-6 and TRBJ1-1; the D gene is possibly TRBD1 (5 bases). Germline V gene data show CDR1 as SGHVS and CDR2 as FNYEAQ. CDR3 size: 13 residues. V lost 0 bases, J lost 4 bases, and 6 bases lay in between. CDR3: CASSLAGVTEAFF. Here the CDR3 DNA reads TGTGCCAGCAGCTTAGCGGGGGTCACTGAAGCTTTCTTT.

The J gene is TRBJ2-1, the V gene TRBV9, with D possibly TRBD2 on 6 matching bases. Trimming pared 0 bases from V and 6 bases from J, leaving 13 bases between. The CDR3 loop spans 15 amino acids. Germline values: CDR1 SGDLS, CDR2 YYNGEE. Here the CDR3 DNA reads TGTGCCAGCAGCGTAGTGGCGGGATTCAGCAATGAGCAGTTCTTC. Residues: CASSVVAGFSNEQFF.

V usage is TRBV29-1 and J usage is TRBJ1-1, with TRBD1 as a possible D gene (5 bases). Deletions cut 6 bases from V and 4 bases from J, with 12 bases between. CDR1 is SQVTM and CDR2 is ANQGSEA in the germline V gene. The CDR3 runs to 12 residues. CDR3 residues: CSVLPRGTEAFF. CDR3 DNA: TGCAGCGTGCTGCCTAGGGGCACTGAAGCTTTCTTT. Full variable domain (rest looked up from reference TRBV29-1 and TRBJ1-1): SAVISQKPSRDICQRGTSLTIQCQVDSQVTMMFWYRQQPGQSLTLIATANQGSEATYESGFVIDKFPISRPNLTFSTLTVSNMSPEDSSIYLCSVLPRGTEAFFGQGTRLTVV.

The rearrangement joins TRBV6-5 to TRBJ1-5; weak D call: TRBD1 (6 bases). Trimming pared 3 bases from V and 2 bases from J, leaving 14 bases between. The CDR3 length is 16 residues. In germline, CDR1 is MNHEY, CDR2 SVGAGI. The CDR3 DNA is TGTGCCAGCAGTTATGGAAGGGGGGGACGCAATCAGCCCCAGCATTTT. This sequence encodes CASSYGRGGRNQPQHF.

The chain couples TRBV2 to TRBJ1-1, with 7 bases lining up with TRBD1. This CDR3 region has 13 residues. Germline CDR1 SNHLY, CDR2 FYNNEI. V trimming: 6 bases; J trimming: 10 bases; junction bases outside the gene matches: 11. The CDR3 nucleotides are TGTGCCAGCAGGATCACAGGGGATTCGGGAGCTTTCTTT. Translating it yields CASRITGDSGAFF.

V usage is TRBV28 and J usage is TRBJ1-2; D possibly corresponds to TRBD1 (6 bases). V was shortened by 2 bases and J by 7 bases, with 14 bases between the two germline ends. The CDR3 covers 14 residues. Per the germline V gene, CDR1 is MDHEN and CDR2 is SYDVKM. For the CDR3, the DNA is TGTGCCAGCAGTTTAGGCAGGGGAGGAGGTGGCTACACCTTC. It translates to CASSLGRGGGGYTF.

J is TRBJ2-3 and V is TRBV7-9; the D is unclear. Per the germline V gene, CDR1 is SEHNR and CDR2 is FQNEAQ (reference sequence). The CDR3 is made up of 14 amino acids. V was pared by 1 base and J by 2 bases, with 7 bases between. Written as DNA, the CDR3 is TGTGCCAGCAGCTTAGAGGTCTACACAGATACGCAGTATTTT. Protein: CASSLEVYTDTQYF.

Here the CDR3 DNA reads TGTGCCAGCAGCGTTAGGGGGCGGGAGGGAAACAATGAGCAGTTCTTC. It codes for CASSVRGREGNNEQFF. This chain links TRBV11-2 with TRBJ2-1; TRBD2 matches 9 bases. From germline, CDR1 is SGHAT and CDR2 FQNNGV. The CDR3 spans 16 residues. The V gene end was trimmed by 5 bases and the J gene end by 5 bases; junction bases not matched to a gene: 10.

The chain carries TRBV7-9 and TRBJ2-1; TRBD2 aligns across 13 bases. This CDR3 contains 15 residues. The J segment lost 8 bases and the V segment lost 1 base, leaving 2 bases of the junction unmatched. Germline loops: CDR1 SEHNR, CDR2 FQNEAQ (reference sequence). For the CDR3, the DNA is TGTGCCAGCAGCTTAGGGACTAGCGGGAGTGATGAGCAGTTCTTC. Its translation is CASSLGTSGSDEQFF.

The rearrangement joins TRBV10-2 to TRBJ1-1, with TRBD1 identical over 9 bases. The CDR3 extends over 15 amino acids. The germline gives CDR1 WSHSY, CDR2 SAAADI. V was clipped by 7 bases and J by 6 bases; unmatched bases: 12. CDR3 DNA sequence: TGCGCCAGCACAGATCCGGGACAGGGACTATCTGAAGCTTTCTTT. Its translation is CASTDPGQGLSEAFF.

Here the CDR3 reads CAISESADLNTEAFF. In DNA, the CDR3 is TGTGCCATCAGTGAGTCTGCAGATCTGAACACTGAAGCTTTCTTT. The V gene is TRBV10-3, the J gene TRBJ1-1; D gene unclear. Per germline, CDR1 ENHRY and CDR2 SYGVKD. Trimming took off 0 bases at V and 0 bases at J, with 8 bases between the two ends. This CDR3 comprises 15 residues.

This chain links TRBV4-2 with TRBJ1-6, with a tentative D call TRBD1 (6 bases). The V gene's germline CDR1 is LGHNA and CDR2 YNFKEQ. Trimming cost V 4 bases and J 5 bases, with 9 bases left between them. This CDR3 has 14 amino acids. CDR3 protein: CASSRDRNNSPLHF. CDR3 DNA: TGTGCCAGCAGCCGCGACAGGAATAATTCACCCCTCCACTTT.

The gene calls are TRBV19 and TRBJ1-3; TRBD1 matches 9 bases. The CDR3 spans 14 residues. Germline loops: CDR1 LNHDA, CDR2 SQIVND (reference sequence). V shed 6 bases, J shed 2 bases, and the junction held 2 bases outside the gene matches. The chain's CDR3 is CASRQGAAGNTIYF. The CDR3 DNA follows: TGTGCCAGTAGACAGGGGGCGGCTGGAAACACCATATATTTT.

The chain links TRBV18 to TRBJ1-6, with 10 bases matching TRBD1. Germline trimming cut 6 bases from V and 6 bases from J; bases unmatched to any gene: 8. The CDR3 consists of 16 residues. Germline CDR1 is KGHSH and CDR2 is LQKENI. The CDR3 region has the DNA TGTGCCAGCTCCCTCGCCGGGACAGGGGTTAATTCACCCCTCCACTTT. Translating gives CASSLAGTGVNSPLHF.

About this clone itself: This CDR3 is also generated by other DNA sequences in the sample. This chain connects TRBV7-2 to TRBJ1-1; possible D gene TRBD1, 6 bases. The CDR3 consists of 13 residues. The V gene's germline CDR1 is SGHTA and CDR2 FQGNSA. Trimming shortened V by 1 base and J by 4 bases, and 7 bases separated the two germline ends. CDR3 protein: CASSLGGGTEAFF. The CDR3 DNA follows: TGTGCCAGCAGCTTAGGAGGGGGCACTGAAGCTTTCTTT.

This clone was seen once. This chain uses TRBV7-9 with TRBJ1-1, with D hard to call. V shed 6 bases and J shed 6 bases, with 23 bases lying between them. From germline, CDR1 is SEHNR and CDR2 FQNEAQ (reference sequence). The length of the CDR3 is 16 residues. The CDR3, as DNA: TGTGCCAGCAGTTACCGCACGGGAGCTTTATGGTCTGAAGCTTTCTTT. Translation gives CASSYRTGALWSEAFF. The full variable domain, its missing parts supplied by reference TRBV7-9 and TRBJ1-1, is DTGVSQNPRHKITKRGQNVTFRCDPISEHNRLYWYRQTLGQGPEFLTYFQNEAQLEKSRLLSDRFSAERPKGSFSTLEIQRTEQGDSAMYLCASSYRTGALWSEAFFGQGTRLTVV.

The V and J genes are TRBV9 and TRBJ2-1; D ambiguous. The CDR3 has 13 residues. CDR1 is SGDLS, CDR2 YYNGEE, per germline. The germline V and J ends were trimmed by 0 bases and 4 bases, with 5 bases remaining between them. The CDR3 nucleotides read TGTGCCAGCAGCGTAGAAGGATACAATGAGCAGTTCTTC. Amino acid sequence: CASSVEGYNEQFF.

The gene calls are TRBV19 and TRBJ1-1; no clear D gene. V was pared by 2 bases and J by 1 base, with 11 bases between. This CDR3 is built from 15 residues. CDR1 LNHDA and CDR2 SQIVND come from the germline V gene (reference sequence). As DNA, the CDR3 is TGTGCCAGTAGTATAATTCCAGACTCGAACACTGAAGCTTTCTTT. As protein: CASSIIPDSNTEAFF.

The chain joins TRBV11-2 to TRBJ2-3, with D hard to call. Germline V lookup: CDR1 SGHAT, CDR2 FQNNGV. This CDR3 spans 14 amino acids. With 5 bases removed from V and 7 bases from J, the gap between germline ends came to 16 bases. The CDR3 reads CASSHGPSPNTQYF. CDR3 bases: TGTGCCAGCAGCCACGGGCCGTCCCCCAATACGCAGTATTTT. The full variable domain, rest sourced from reference TRBV11-2 and TRBJ2-3, is EAGVAQSPRYKIIEKRQSVAFWCNPISGHATLYWYQQILGQGPKLLIQFQNNGVVDDSQLPKDRFSAERLKGVDSTLKIQPAKLEDSAVYLCASSHGPSPNTQYFGPGTRLTVL.

This rearrangement joins TRBV5-1 to TRBJ2-5; D uncertain. The V and J ends lost 4 bases and 4 bases respectively, with 8 bases between them. In germline, CDR1 is SGHRS, CDR2 YFSETQ. CDR3 length: 12 amino acids. Written as DNA, the CDR3 is TGCGCCAGCAGCCCCCCCGCAGAGACCCAGTACTTC. Translated, it gives CASSPPAETQYF.

This clone occurred a few times. This rearrangement joins TRBV6-1 to TRBJ2-5; the match to TRBD1 covers 8 bases. The CDR3 is made up of 15 amino acids. With 3 bases clipped from V and 7 bases from J, the junction kept 10 bases outside the gene matches. The germline V gene encodes CDR1 MNHNS and CDR2 SASEGT. The CDR3 coding sequence is TGTGCCAGCAGTGAGGGACCCGGGACAGGCAGGACCCAGTACTTC. This codes for CASSEGPGTGRTQYF.

This clone was observed a single time. The chain employs TRBV18 and TRBJ1-1; a weak D match, TRBD1 (5 bases). CDR1 and CDR2 from the germline V gene are KGHSH and LQKENI. V was pared by 1 base and J by 5 bases, with 14 bases between. This CDR3 contains 15 residues. The CDR3 DNA sequence: TGTGCCAGCTCACCACTTCGGGGCTGGGAGACTGAAGCTTTCTTT. It encodes CASSPLRGWETEAFF.

The chain has TRBV24-1 and TRBJ2-5, with D unclear. The CDR3 loop spans 13 amino acids. Trimming took 5 bases from V and 0 from J, leaving 6 bases between them. Germline V lookup: CDR1 KGHDR, CDR2 SFDVKD. CDR3 in DNA: TGTGCCACCAGTGTGCGCGACCAAGAGACCCAGTACTTC. It codes for CATSVRDQETQYF.

The V call is TRBV5-1, the J call TRBJ1-6; D unclear. This CDR3 comprises 14 residues. Germline V CDR1 and CDR2: SGHRS, YFSETQ. V gave up 1 base and J gave up 7 bases, with 9 bases separating them. The CDR3 region is CASSLLGSNSPLHF. CDR3 nucleotides: TGCGCCAGCAGCTTGTTAGGGAGCAATTCACCCCTCCACTTT. Full variable domain (remainder filled in from reference TRBV5-1 and TRBJ1-6): KAGVTQTPRYLIKTRGQQVTLSCSPISGHRSVSWYQQTPGQGLQFLFEYFSETQRNKGNFPGRFSGRQFSNSRSEMNVSTLELGDSALYLCASSLLGSNSPLHFGNGTRLTVT.

The chain joins TRBV7-2 to TRBJ1-5; unclear D gene. The V end lost 2 bases, the J end lost 6 bases, and 17 bases lay between the germline ends. The CDR3 spans 16 residues. CDR1 and CDR2 from the germline V gene are SGHTA and FQGNSA. The CDR3 loop is CASSLTHAGRGQPQHF. The CDR3 DNA reads as TGTGCCAGCAGCTTAACACACGCCGGGCGGGGTCAGCCCCAGCATTTT.

The chain carries TRBV24-1 and TRBJ2-1; D possibly uses TRBD1 or TRBD2 (5 bases each). The V end lost 5 bases, the J end lost 9 bases, and 10 bases lay between the germline ends. Germline CDR1 is KGHDR and CDR2 is SFDVKD. The CDR3 has 12 amino acids. In DNA, the CDR3 is TGTGCCACCAGTGGGGACCTTGGTGAGCAGTTCTTC. As protein: CATSGDLGEQFF.